These T cell receptor beta chains were read from a single sample in a study of regulatory T cells in long-lasting Graves disease. TCRdb re-called the multiplex PCR reads through MiXCR, storing one row per CDR3 protein. Among hundreds of thousands of distinct CDR3 sequences listed, under 20% were seen once. This same sample was also part of a study on T cells in Graves' hyperthyroidism and ophthalmopathy.

Sequences were derived from peripheral blood mononuclear cells (PBMCs), sampled at new diagnosis, from a patient treated with antithyroid drugs. These receptors originate from a woman in her 30s with Graves disease. The CDR3 runs from the conserved cysteine through the conserved F or W. D genes are given only for firm matches. The size entry is marked missing in some rows and otherwise reads once, few, many or a size class.

v_call	j_call	clone_size	d_call	cdr3_nt	cdr3_aa
TRBV30	TRBJ2-1	many	TRBD1	TGTGCCTGGAGTGTACTTGGAATGGACAGGGTATTCTTC	CAWSVLGMDRVFF
TRBV7-8	TRBJ1-5	many	TRBD1	TGTGCCAGCACCTCGTTTATGGGACAGGGGACCAGCAATCAGCCCCAGCATTTT	CASTSFMGQGTSNQPQHF
TRBV7-3	TRBJ1-2	.	.	TGTGCCAGCGGGTCAGGCTATGGCTACACCTTC	CASGSGYGYTF
TRBV5-1	TRBJ2-7	many	TRBD1	TGTGCCAGCAGCCCCGGGACAGGAAGCTACGAGCAGTACTTC	CASSPGTGSYEQYF
TRBV19	TRBJ2-6	once	TRBD1	TGTGCCAGTAGAAGGTGGGACAGCTACTCTGGGGCCAACGTCCTGACTTTC	CASRRWDSYSGANVLTF
TRBV7-6	TRBJ1-6	many	.	TGTGCCAGCAGCGCGGGAGGGGAGGGTTCACCCCTCCACTTT	CASSAGGEGSPLHF
TRBV24-1	TRBJ1-5	few	.	TGTGCCACCAGTGATTTGCTGGATGGTCAGCCCCAGCATTTT	CATSDLLDGQPQHF
TRBV6-2/TRBV6-3	TRBJ2-7	.	.	TGTGCCAGCAGTTTCCGCTCTCTCTACGAGCAGTACTTC	CASSFRSLYEQYF
TRBV28	TRBJ1-2	.	.	TGTGCCAGCAAGTCTGGTCCCCTTGGCTACACCTTC	CASKSGPLGYTF
TRBV28	TRBJ1-5	many	.	TGTGCCGTCAACAGGCTCGATCAGCCCCAGCATTTT	CAVNRLDQPQHF
TRBV12-3/TRBV12-4	TRBJ2-3	many	TRBD1	TGTGCCAGCAGTTTGGTCAGGGGGTACAATGGGGATACGCAGTATTTT	CASSLVRGYNGDTQYF
TRBV20-1	TRBJ1-1	.	.	TGCAGTGCTAGAGTGGGGTTGTTAGCTGAAGCTTTCTTT	CSARVGLLAEAFF
TRBV19	TRBJ1-1	few	.	TGTGCCAGTAGTCCCTGGGAGGGGCGGTACACTGAAGCTTTCTTT	CASSPWEGRYTEAFF
TRBV12-3/TRBV12-4	TRBJ2-3	many	.	TGTGCCACCTCCGGGACTCTGACCGCCACAGATACGCAGTATTTT	CATSGTLTATDTQYF
TRBV12-3/TRBV12-4	TRBJ2-7	many	.	TGTGCCAGCAGCCTGACCCCTAACTCGGTAGAGCAGTACTTC	CASSLTPNSVEQYF
TRBV28	TRBJ2-3	many	.	TGTGCCAGCAGTCCACCAGAACGCGATACGCAGTATTTT	CASSPPERDTQYF
TRBV19	TRBJ2-3	.	TRBD2	TGTGCCAGTAGATTAAGCGGGAGAACAGATACGCAGTATTTT	CASRLSGRTDTQYF
TRBV20-1	TRBJ2-1	few	.	TGCAGTGCTAGAGGGGGGCTAGTCTACAATGAGCAGTTCTTC	CSARGGLVYNEQFF
TRBV14	TRBJ2-1	.	TRBD2	TGTGCCAGCAGCGGATCAGGGAGCGGGAAAATCAATGAGCAGTTCTTC	CASSGSGSGKINEQFF
TRBV7-9	TRBJ1-5	.	TRBD1	TGTGCCAGCAGCTTAGGATCAGGGGGCAATCAGCCCCAGCGTTTT	CASSLGSGGNQPQRF
TRBV7-2	TRBJ2-1	.	.	TGTGCCTCCTGGGGTAGAGGTCGCGCCTACAATGAGCAGTTCTTC	CASWGRGRAYNEQFF
TRBV2	TRBJ1-4	many	.	TGTGCCAGCAGTGAAAGGCAGGACCTGTTTTTT	CASSERQDLFF
TRBV28	TRBJ2-2	few	.	TGTGCCAGCAGTACAATCACCTCCTCGATTGATCACAGGTCCACCGGGGAGCTGTTTTTT	CASSTITSSIDHRSTGELFF
TRBV28	TRBJ2-2	many	TRBD1	TGTGCCGGGAGGACAGGGGGTCACACCGGGGAGCTGTTTTTT	CAGRTGGHTGELFF
TRBV6-2/TRBV6-3	TRBJ2-5	few	.	TGTGCCAGCAGCAGTATTCGGGGGACCCAGTACTTC	CASSSIRGTQYF
TRBV24-1	TRBJ2-7	.	.	TGTGCCACCAGTGACCCTCCTAGAGACTACGAGCAGTACTTC	CATSDPPRDYEQYF
TRBV11-3	TRBJ1-1	many	.	TGTGCCAGCAGCTTATCGTCCGGGGCTGAAGCTTTCTTT	CASSLSSGAEAFF
TRBV5-1	TRBJ2-7	many	.	TGCGCCAGCAGCTTGGGGCTCTCCAGCTCCTACGAGCAGTACTTC	CASSLGLSSSYEQYF
TRBV6-2/TRBV6-3	TRBJ1-1	many	.	TGTGCCAGCAGTTACTCGCAGAACACTGAAGCTTTCTTT	CASSYSQNTEAFF
TRBV20-1	TRBJ1-4	many	TRBD1	TGCAGTGCTTCCCGGGACAGTTCCAATGAAAAACTGTTTTTT	CSASRDSSNEKLFF
TRBV20-1	TRBJ1-5	.	.	TGCAGTGCGTCCCGGGCTTCCATACTTGTCGGTCAGCCCCAGCATTTT	CSASRASILVGQPQHF
TRBV6-2/TRBV6-3	TRBJ2-1	many	.	TGTGCCAGCAGGATGGGAGCGGTTACCTACAATGAGCAGTTCTTC	CASRMGAVTYNEQFF
TRBV15	TRBJ2-7	few	.	TGTGCCACCAGCAGAGTCTCTACAGGGAAATACGAGCAGTACTTC	CATSRVSTGKYEQYF
TRBV15	TRBJ1-5	few	.	TGTGCCACCAGCAGAGTTTCCAGGAATAGCAATCAGCCCCAGCATTTT	CATSRVSRNSNQPQHF
TRBV25-1	TRBJ1-5	.	TRBD1	TGTGCCAGCAGTGCCGGGACAGGGGGGGATCAGCCCCAGCATTTT	CASSAGTGGDQPQHF
TRBV6-1	TRBJ2-7	many	.	TGTGCCAGCAGCCAGACAGAGGGATACGAGCAGTACTTC	CASSQTEGYEQYF
TRBV7-2	TRBJ1-4	many	.	TGTGCCAGCAGCTTAGTATCAGGGGTGAGGGAAAAACTGTTTTTT	CASSLVSGVREKLFF
TRBV28	TRBJ1-2	.	TRBD1	TGTGCCAGCAGAAGAGGGGGCGCGACCGGGACAGGAGGGGATGGCTACACCTTC	CASRRGGATGTGGDGYTF
TRBV12-3/TRBV12-4	TRBJ1-6	many	TRBD1	TGTGCCAGCAGTTTTGGCGGGACAGGGAGAGTTCCCCTCCACTTT	CASSFGGTGRVPLHF
TRBV18	TRBJ2-1	.	.	TGTGCCAGCTCACCGAGGACCGCAAGCTCCTACAATGAGCAGTTCTTC	CASSPRTASSYNEQFF
TRBV2	TRBJ2-3	.	TRBD1	TGTGCCAGCAGGAAAGACAGGGGTAGTTCAGATACGCAGTATTTT	CASRKDRGSSDTQYF
TRBV5-1	TRBJ2-7	many	TRBD2	TGCGCCAGCAAGGTGGCTAGCGGGCTCTACGAGCAGTACTTC	CASKVASGLYEQYF
TRBV15	TRBJ1-6	many	.	TGTGCCACCAGCAGAGAACAGGCTAATTCACCCCTCCACTTT	CATSREQANSPLHF
TRBV12-3/TRBV12-4	TRBJ2-3	many	TRBD2	TGTGCCAGCAGTTTTGGACTAGCGGGAGGGGGAGCAGATACGCAGTATTTT	CASSFGLAGGGADTQYF
TRBV20-1	TRBJ2-3	many	TRBD2	TGCAGTGCGGAGGTGCTAGCGGGAGATTCAGATACGCAGTATTTT	CSAEVLAGDSDTQYF